This TCR beta chain was documented in a study of graft-versus-host responses after intestinal transplantation. Study at large: Grafts were multivisceral, liver-intestinal, or isolated intestinal. Overall study findings and caveats: Allografts carried high graft-versus-host to host-versus-graft clonal ratios in patients having graft-donor T cell macrochimerism.

CDR1 and CDR2 (germline): SGHRS, YFSETQ. J gave up 7 bases and V 0 bases, and 7 bases lay outside the gene matches. This CDR3 contains 15 residues. To note about this clone: Its target is unknown.

Profiling relied on immunoSEQ multiplex PCR, and the TCRdb table lists in-frame clones only, not all of them. The profile shows about 100,000 clones, less than 90% of them singletons. The receptor's source is a human donor who was the organ donor for an intestinal transplant. The V gene is TRBV5-1, the J gene TRBJ2-5, with 9 bases aligning to TRBD1. Specimen: unstimulated CD4+ T cells sorted from spleen or lymph node cells, collected before transplant. CDR3 region: CASSLGQGVPGTQYF. Here the CDR3 DNA reads TGCGCCAGCAGCTTGGGACAGGGGGTGCCGGGGACCCAGTACTTC.